This record concerns one T cell receptor (beta chain) sequence. The data originate from a study of blood T cell repertoires in COVID-19. Turning to the study itself: From T cells, B-cell-depleted T cells, or PBMCs came the material, which was cDNA or gDNA.

The CDR3 extends over 18 amino acids. Original processing methods: Amplification from reference gene primers served as the basis for estimated nucleated cell counts. Assay used: immunoSEQ multiplex PCR; TCRdb lists only in-frame clones, some missing. V and J calls and clone size are as listed in that table; D and trimming were resolved from the DNA. The data contain a few hundred thousand clones, about 90% of them singletons. This TCR was sampled from a woman aged 25-40 years who had recovered from COVID-19. The V call is TRBV21-1, the J call TRBJ1-5; TRBD1, as called in the table, went unchecked against the DNA. TRBV21-1 is a pseudogene segment. The sequenced material came from PBMCs or T cells enriched from blood (not recorded which). The DNA of the CDR3 is TGTGCCAGCAGCAAAGTGTCGGGACAGGGCCTCCCCAATCAGCCCCAGCATTTT. Its translation is CASSKVSGQGLPNQPQHF.